This T cell receptor beta chain comes out of a study of OX40 agonist ivuxolimab in advanced cancers. Study details: People who had prior anti-PD-1, anti-PD-L1 or anti-CTLA-4 therapy could take part, and around 39% had some.

Only in-frame clones appear in the TCRdb table, and some are missing; sequencing was by immunoSEQ multiplex PCR. The sample lists roughly 100,000 clones, roughly 90% seen once, with roughly 3.5% in the top ten. Patients were excluded for autoimmune disease history or systemic immunosuppression. The sampling schedule covered blood at baseline, cycle 4 day 1, and cycle 7 day 1. Germline V gene lookup returns CDR1 SGHTA and CDR2 FQGNSA. CDR3 length: 14 amino acids. Trimming cost V 3 bases and J 5 bases, with 14 bases left between them. The chain carries TRBV7-2 and TRBJ2-7; no firm D call. Source: CD4+ or CD8+ T cells sorted from blood, taken in a trial of the OX40 agonist ivuxolimab. The source is an adult with an advanced solid tumor such as melanoma, head and neck, liver or kidney cancer. The CDR3 is CASSFVLLKDEQYF. The CDR3 DNA is TGTGCCAGCAGCTTCGTTCTCCTTAAGGACGAGCAGTACTTC.